This T cell receptor (beta chain) was documented in a study of spatial heterogeneity in lung cancer. Study at large: Within raw reads, each unique TCR and UMI combination appeared on average more than ten times.

Trimming stripped 4 bases from V and 5 bases from J, with 16 bases between. Germline CDR1 and CDR2: SGHNT and YYREEE (reference sequence). CDR3 length: 14 amino acids. The sample holds many counts of this clonotype. What it recognizes is unknown. The size of this beta chain means little, since it is a stray read in a library made for alpha chains. Time point specified: sample taken at primary tumor resection. Donation came from about 72 patients with untreated early-stage non-small cell lung cancer. No cell sorting; template was whole RNA from tumor, lung tissue or PBMC. Notes on the study in general: In tumors, expanded intratumoral alpha and beta TCR counts tracked mutation counts.

TCRdb reanalysed the 5' RACE reads using MiXCR and keeps one entry per CDR3 protein. The sample holds some 15,000 distinct CDR3 sequences; about 4.5% are singletons and the top ten take about 18%. The material sequenced was lung tumor tissue, taken at surgery. The TCR originated in a female donor with early-stage non-small cell lung cancer. V is TRBV5-4 and J is TRBJ2-7, with D perhaps TRBD1 (6 bases). Written as DNA, the CDR3 is TGTGCCAGCAGCGGCCACCAGGGGAGCAACGAGCAGTACTTC. The encoded protein is CASSGHQGSNEQYF.